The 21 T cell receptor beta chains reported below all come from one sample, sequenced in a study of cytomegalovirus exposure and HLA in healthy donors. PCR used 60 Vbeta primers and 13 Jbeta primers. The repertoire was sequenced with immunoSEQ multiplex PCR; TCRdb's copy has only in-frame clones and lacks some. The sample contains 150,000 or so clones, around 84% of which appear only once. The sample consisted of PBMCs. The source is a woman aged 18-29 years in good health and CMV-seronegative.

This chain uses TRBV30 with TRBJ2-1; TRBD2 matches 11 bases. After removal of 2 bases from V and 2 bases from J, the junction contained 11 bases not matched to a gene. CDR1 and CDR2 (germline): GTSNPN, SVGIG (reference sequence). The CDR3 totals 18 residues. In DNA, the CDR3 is TGTGCCTGGAGTACACGAACTAGCGGGAGTTTCCCCTACAATGAGCAGTTCTTC. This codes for CAWSTRTSGSFPYNEQFF.

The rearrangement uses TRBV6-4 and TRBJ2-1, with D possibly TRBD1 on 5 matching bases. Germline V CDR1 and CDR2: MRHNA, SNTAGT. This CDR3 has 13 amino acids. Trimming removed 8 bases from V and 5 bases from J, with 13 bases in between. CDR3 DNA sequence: TGTGCCAGCGGAAAGGACACAGACAATGAGCAGTTCTTC. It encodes CASGKDTDNEQFF.

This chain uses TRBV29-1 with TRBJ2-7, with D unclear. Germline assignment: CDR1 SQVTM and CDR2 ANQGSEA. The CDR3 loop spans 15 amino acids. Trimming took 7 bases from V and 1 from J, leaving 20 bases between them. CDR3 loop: CSGMFGPHNSYEQYF. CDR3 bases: TGCAGCGGCATGTTTGGGCCCCACAATTCCTACGAGCAGTACTTC.

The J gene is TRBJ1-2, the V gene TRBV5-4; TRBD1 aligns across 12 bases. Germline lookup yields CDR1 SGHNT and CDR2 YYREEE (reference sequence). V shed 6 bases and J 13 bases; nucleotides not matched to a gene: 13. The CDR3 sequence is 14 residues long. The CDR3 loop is CASTEGQGARGTTF. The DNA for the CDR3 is TGTGCCAGCACCGAGGGACAGGGGGCGAGGGGTACCACCTTC. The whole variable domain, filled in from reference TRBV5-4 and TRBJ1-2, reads ETGVTQSPTHLIKTRGQQVTLRCSSQSGHNTVSWYQQALGQGPQFIFQYYREEENGRGNFPPRFSGLQFPNYSSELNVNALELDDSALYLCASTEGQGARGTTFGSGTRLTVV.

The CDR3 nucleotides are TGTGCCAGTAGTGGACCGGGGACAGGGGTTTCACCCCTCCACTTT. Its translation: CASSGPGTGVSPLHF. V gene TRBV19 combines with J gene TRBJ1-6; the match to TRBD1 covers 10 bases. From germline, CDR1 is LNHDA and CDR2 SQIVND (reference sequence). This CDR3 comprises 15 residues. Germline trimming cut 5 bases from V and 9 bases from J; bases unmatched to any gene: 7. Drawing the rest from reference TRBV19 and TRBJ1-6, the complete variable domain is DGGITQSPKYLFRKEGQNVTLSCEQNLNHDAMYWYRQDPGQGLRLIYYSQIVNDFQKGDIAEGYSVSREKKESFPLTVTSAQKNPTAFYLCASSGPGTGVSPLHFGNGTRLTVT.

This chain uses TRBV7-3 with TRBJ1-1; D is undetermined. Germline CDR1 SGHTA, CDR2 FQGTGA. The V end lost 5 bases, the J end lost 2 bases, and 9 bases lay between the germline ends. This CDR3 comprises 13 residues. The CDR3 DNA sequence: TGTGCCAGCAGCGCAGACTCCAACACTGAAGCTTTCTTT. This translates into CASSADSNTEAFF.

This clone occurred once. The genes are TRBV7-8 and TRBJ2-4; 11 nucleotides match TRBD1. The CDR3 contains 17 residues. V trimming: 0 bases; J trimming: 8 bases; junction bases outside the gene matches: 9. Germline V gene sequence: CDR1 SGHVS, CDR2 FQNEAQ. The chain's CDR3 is CASSLARIRDRGDIQYF. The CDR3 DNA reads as TGTGCCAGCAGCTTAGCGAGAATCCGGGACAGGGGGGACATTCAGTACTTC.

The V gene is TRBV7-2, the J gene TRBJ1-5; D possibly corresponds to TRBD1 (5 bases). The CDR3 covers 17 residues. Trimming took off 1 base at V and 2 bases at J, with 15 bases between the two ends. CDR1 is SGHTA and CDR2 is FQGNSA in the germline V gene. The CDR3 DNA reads TGTGCCAGCAGCTTAGGCCCCCTTGGGGGGGGCAATCAGCCCCAGCATTTT. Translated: CASSLGPLGGGNQPQHF.

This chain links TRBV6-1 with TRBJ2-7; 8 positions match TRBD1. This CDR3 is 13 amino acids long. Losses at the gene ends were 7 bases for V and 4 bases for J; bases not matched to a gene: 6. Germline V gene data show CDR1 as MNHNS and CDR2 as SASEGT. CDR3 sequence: CASTAGGLYEQYF. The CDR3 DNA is TGTGCCAGCACTGCAGGGGGCTTGTACGAGCAGTACTTC.

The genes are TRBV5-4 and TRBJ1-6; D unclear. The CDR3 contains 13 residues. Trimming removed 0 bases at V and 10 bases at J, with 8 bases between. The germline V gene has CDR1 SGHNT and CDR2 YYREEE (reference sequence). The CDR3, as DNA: TGTGCCAGCAGCTTGGGCGGAGTCTCACCCCTCCACTTT. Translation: CASSLGGVSPLHF. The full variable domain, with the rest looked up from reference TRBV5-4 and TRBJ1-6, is ETGVTQSPTHLIKTRGQQVTLRCSSQSGHNTVSWYQQALGQGPQFIFQYYREEENGRGNFPPRFSGLQFPNYSSELNVNALELDDSALYLCASSLGGVSPLHFGNGTRLTVT.

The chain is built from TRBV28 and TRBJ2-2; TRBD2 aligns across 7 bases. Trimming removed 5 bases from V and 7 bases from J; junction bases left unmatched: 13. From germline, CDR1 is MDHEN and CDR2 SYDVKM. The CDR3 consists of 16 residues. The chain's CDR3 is CASSPALVWGGGELFF. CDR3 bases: TGTGCCAGCAGTCCCGCATTGGTTTGGGGGGGCGGGGAGCTGTTTTTT.

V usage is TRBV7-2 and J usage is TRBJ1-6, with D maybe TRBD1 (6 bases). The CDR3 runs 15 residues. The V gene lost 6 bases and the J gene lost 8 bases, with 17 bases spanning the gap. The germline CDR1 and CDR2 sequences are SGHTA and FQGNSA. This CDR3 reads CASRLDRLPYSPLHF. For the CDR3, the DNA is TGTGCCAGCAGACTCGACAGGCTCCCTTATTCACCCCTCCACTTT.

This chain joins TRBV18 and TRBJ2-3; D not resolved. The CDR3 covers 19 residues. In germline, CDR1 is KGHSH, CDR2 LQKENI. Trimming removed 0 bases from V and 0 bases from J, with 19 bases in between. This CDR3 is CASSPPVRGVRASTDTQYF. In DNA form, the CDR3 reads TGTGCCAGCTCACCACCGGTCCGTGGTGTGAGAGCTAGCACAGATACGCAGTATTTT.

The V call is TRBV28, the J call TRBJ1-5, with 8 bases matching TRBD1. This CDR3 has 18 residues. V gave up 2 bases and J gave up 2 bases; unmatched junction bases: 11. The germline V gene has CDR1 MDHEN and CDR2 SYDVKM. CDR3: CASSLRGVTGEGNQPQHF. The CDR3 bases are TGTGCCAGCAGTTTAAGGGGGGTGACAGGGGAAGGCAATCAGCCCCAGCATTTT.

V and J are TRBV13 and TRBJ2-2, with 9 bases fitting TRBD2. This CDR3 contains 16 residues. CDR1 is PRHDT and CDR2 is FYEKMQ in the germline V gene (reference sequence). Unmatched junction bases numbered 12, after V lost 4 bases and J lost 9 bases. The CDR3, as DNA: TGTGCCAGCAGCTCCCGGAGCGGGGGGCCTGTCCGGGAGCTGTTTTTT. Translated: CASSSRSGGPVRELFF. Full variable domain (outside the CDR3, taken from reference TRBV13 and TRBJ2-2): AAGVIQSPRHLIKEKRETATLKCYPIPRHDTVYWYQQGPGQDPQFLISFYEKMQSDKGSIPDRFSAQQFSDYHSELNMSSLELGDSALYFCASSSRSGGPVRELFFGEGSRLTVL.

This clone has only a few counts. The DNA for the CDR3 is TGTGCCAGCAGCTTGCCGTACAATGAGCAGTTCTTC. Translated: CASSLPYNEQFF. V and J are TRBV5-4 and TRBJ2-1; no firm D call. V was pared by 1 base and J by 4 bases, with 3 bases between. Germline CDR1 is SGHNT and CDR2 is YYREEE (reference sequence). The CDR3 is 12 amino acids.

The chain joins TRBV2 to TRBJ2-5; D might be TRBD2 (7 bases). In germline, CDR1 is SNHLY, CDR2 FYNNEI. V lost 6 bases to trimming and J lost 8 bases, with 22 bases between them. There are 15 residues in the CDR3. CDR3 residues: CASRGGGKGYLTQYF. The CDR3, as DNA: TGTGCCAGCAGAGGGGGGGGCAAGGGTTACCTAACCCAGTACTTC.

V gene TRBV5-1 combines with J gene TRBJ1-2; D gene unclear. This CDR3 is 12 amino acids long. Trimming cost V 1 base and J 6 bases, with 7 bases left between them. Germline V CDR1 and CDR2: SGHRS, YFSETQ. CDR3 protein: CASSLSGNGYTF. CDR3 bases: TGCGCCAGCAGCTTGTCGGGGAATGGCTACACCTTC.

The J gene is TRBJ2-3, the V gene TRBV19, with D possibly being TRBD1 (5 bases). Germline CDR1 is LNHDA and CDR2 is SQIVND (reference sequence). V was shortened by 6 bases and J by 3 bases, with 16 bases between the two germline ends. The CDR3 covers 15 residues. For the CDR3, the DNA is TGTGCCAGTAGATCCCAGGGCTCCCGGACAGATACGCAGTATTTT. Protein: CASRSQGSRTDTQYF.

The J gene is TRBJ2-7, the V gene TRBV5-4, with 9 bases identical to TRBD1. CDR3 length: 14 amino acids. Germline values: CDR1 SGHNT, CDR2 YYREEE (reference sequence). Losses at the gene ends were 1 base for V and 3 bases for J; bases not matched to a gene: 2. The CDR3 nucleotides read TGTGCCAGCAGCTTGAGGACAGGGGACTACGAGCAGTACTTC. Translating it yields CASSLRTGDYEQYF.

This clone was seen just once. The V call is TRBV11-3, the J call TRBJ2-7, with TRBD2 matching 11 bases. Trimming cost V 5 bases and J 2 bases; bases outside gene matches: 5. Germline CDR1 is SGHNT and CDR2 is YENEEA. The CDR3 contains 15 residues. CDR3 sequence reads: CASSPGTSGAYEQYF. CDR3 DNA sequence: TGTGCCAGCAGCCCGGGGACTAGCGGAGCCTACGAGCAGTACTTC.